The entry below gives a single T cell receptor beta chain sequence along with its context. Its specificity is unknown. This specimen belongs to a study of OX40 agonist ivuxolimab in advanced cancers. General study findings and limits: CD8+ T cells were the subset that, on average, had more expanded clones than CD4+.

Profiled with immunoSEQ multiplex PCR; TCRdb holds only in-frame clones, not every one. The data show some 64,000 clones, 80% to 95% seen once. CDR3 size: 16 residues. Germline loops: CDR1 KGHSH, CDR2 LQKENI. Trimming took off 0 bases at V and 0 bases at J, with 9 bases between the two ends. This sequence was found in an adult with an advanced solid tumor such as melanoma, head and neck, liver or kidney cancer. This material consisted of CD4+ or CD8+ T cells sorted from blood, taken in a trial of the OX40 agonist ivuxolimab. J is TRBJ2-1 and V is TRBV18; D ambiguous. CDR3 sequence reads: CASSPPPGSSYNEQFF. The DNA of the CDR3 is TGTGCCAGCTCACCACCTCCAGGTAGCTCCTACAATGAGCAGTTCTTC.